This T cell receptor beta chain appears in the sequencing data of a study of T cells after yellow fever vaccination (dated by TCRdb to the late 2010s). For the wider study: Libraries from fractions with low cell numbers were prepared with the SMART-Seq v4 Ultra Low Input RNA kit. Two healthy male donors, one aged 18 to 29 and one aged 30 to 40 years, made up the cohort. Blood was collected at multiple timepoints before and after primary and secondary immunization, and bulk PBMC replicates and cell subsets were isolated. To follow T-cell clones before and after both primary and booster YFV17D yellow fever vaccination, bulk TCR alpha and beta repertoires underwent longitudinal sequencing.

Synthesis of TCR cDNA relied on 5'RACE template switching, a step that introduced a universal primer site along with unique molecular identifiers. Priming for cDNA synthesis came from both the TCR alpha and TCR beta constant segments. Library amplification involved two PCR steps, and the second step added sample barcodes and sequencing adapters. Libraries were sequenced on Illumina HiSeq 2500 (2x100 bp) or NovaSeq (2x150 bp). The authors' analysis ran thus. MIGEC handled demultiplexing of reads and collapsing into UMI consensus sequences, while MiXCR performed V(D)J alignment. Vaccine-responding clonotypes were defined with edgeR using replicate PBMC samples, requiring FDR below 0.01 and a log2 fold change above 5 up to day 15. Bulk clonotypes were assigned CD4 or CD8 identity according to which sequenced CD4 or CD8 repertoire held them at higher abundance. The public reads were reanalyzed by TCRdb: fastp trimming at Q25, MiXCR alignment, in-frame beta chains only. Each CDR3 protein appears once, grouped with its most common genes and DNA. These V and J calls are TCRdb output, not the study's own analysis. A total of approximately 300,000 distinct CDR3 sequences appear in this sample, 10% to 15% of them only once. The ten largest clones add up to 0.4% to 0.55% of the sample.

Explained via the paper, the treatment or condition label denotes: live attenuated yellow fever vaccine strain. A standard Ficoll-Paque protocol was used to isolate PBMCs from peripheral blood. Dynabeads CD4 and CD8 positive selection kits were used to isolate the CD4 and CD8 T-cell fractions. TriZol was used to extract RNA from bulk PBMCs, from CD4 and CD8 fractions, and from dextramer-positive and dextramer-negative fractions. General conclusions and limits of the study: A small fraction of clonotypes appeared in both the CD4 and CD8 compartments, likely as a result of convergent recombination. Only a couple of donors were included in the study, so the extent to which the findings can be generalized is limited. Computational filtering was needed because FACS-sorted repertoires could contain abundant contaminating clonotypes from the bulk population. Compared with the primary T-cell response, the secondary T-cell response was faster but weaker, reaching its peak on day 5 rather than on day 15. Most clones expanded after primary vaccination (about 96% of CD4 and roughly 90% of CD8) were re-detected after the booster, suggesting that broad memory maintenance occurred.

The table lists this clonotype with a few counts. This receptor's antigen is unknown. Within one base of it there is no much larger clone, and no base qualities were kept. The TCR originated in a man aged 25 to 45 who received the YFV17D yellow fever vaccine. Sequenced material: CD4+ T cells sorted from PBMCs, taken 45 days after the yellow fever booster vaccination.

The sequence in DNA is TGTGCCAGCAGCTTCAGTCAGGGACAGTATCTCACAGATACGCAGTATTTT. The translation is CASSFSQGQYLTDTQYF. The chain was built from TRBV5-5 and TRBJ2-3; 7 bases in between match TRBD1. CDR1 SGHKS and CDR2 YYEKEE are derived from the germline V gene (reference sequence). The CDR3 contains 17 residues, cysteine and phenylalanine counted. Only the CDR3 region is kept as DNA, spanning 51 bases read in frame from base 1. V is trimmed back by 2 bases and J by 2 bases, and the junction contains 11 bases that no gene match accounts for.